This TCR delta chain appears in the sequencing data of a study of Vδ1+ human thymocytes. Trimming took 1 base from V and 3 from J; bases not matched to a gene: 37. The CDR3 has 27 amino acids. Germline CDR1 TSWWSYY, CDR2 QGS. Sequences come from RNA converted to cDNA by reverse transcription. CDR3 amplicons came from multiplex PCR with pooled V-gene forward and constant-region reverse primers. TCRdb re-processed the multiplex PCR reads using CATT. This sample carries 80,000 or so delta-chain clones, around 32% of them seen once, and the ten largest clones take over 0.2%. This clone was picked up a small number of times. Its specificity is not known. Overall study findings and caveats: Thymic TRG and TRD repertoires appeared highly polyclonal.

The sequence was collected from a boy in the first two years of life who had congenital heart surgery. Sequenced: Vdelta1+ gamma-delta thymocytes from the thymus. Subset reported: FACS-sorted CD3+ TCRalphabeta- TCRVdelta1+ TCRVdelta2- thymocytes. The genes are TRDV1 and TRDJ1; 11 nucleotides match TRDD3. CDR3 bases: TGTGCTCTTGGGGAACATAATGAGGCCTTCCTAAAAACTCAATTTTACTGGGGGATAATACTCGCCGATAAACTCATCTTT. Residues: CALGEHNEAFLKTQFYWGIILADKLIF.